The present T cell receptor beta chain was sequenced within a study of CD8+ T cells in alopecia areata. The trim removed 4 bases at V and 3 bases at J, leaving 2 bases unmatched. The CDR3 sequence is 14 residues long. Per germline, CDR1 LGHNA and CDR2 YNFKEQ. Study outcomes and limitations: Scalp specimens additionally yield sequences from normal skin's resident alphabeta T cells.

In this sample, this clone turned up a few times. Its specificity is not known. Treatment described: oral pan-JAK inhibitor, 5-10 mg twice daily. A FACSAria was used to sort CD4+ and CD8+ T cells. These cells came from PBMCs. RNA, once extracted, was reverse transcribed into cDNA for use as the sequencing template. Measured with immunoSEQ multiplex PCR; TCRdb has only the in-frame clones, and not every one. The table records roughly 280,000 clones, 60% of them present only once. Sequencing was performed on CD4+ T cells sorted from blood, taken around week 54, from a patient treated with tofacitinib. The sequence was obtained from a human donor with alopecia areata. J is TRBJ1-2 and V is TRBV4-2, with 10 bases fitting TRBD1. In DNA, the CDR3 is TGTGCCAGCAGCCCTGGGACAGGGGACTATGGCTACACCTTC. Translation gives CASSPGTGDYGYTF.